The 2 T cell receptor beta chains below were found in one sample sequenced in a study of CXCR3-negative and CXCR3-positive naive CD8 T cells. It was by 5' RACE with UMI labels that the TRB cDNA libraries were prepared. TCRdb re-called the 5' RACE reads and gives one entry per CDR3 protein, without DNA. The table lists some 150,000 distinct CDR3 sequences. These receptors have no identified antigens. General study findings and limits: TRB CDR3 hydrophobicity was greater in CXCR3-positive naive cells than in CXCR3-negative naive cells.

The source material was naive CXCR3+ CD8+ T cells from blood. The subset: CD45RO-CCR7+CD27+CD95- naive CD8+ T cells expressing CXCR3 (TNR3+). These receptor sequences come from a human donor in good health. Some clones in this sample may be carry-over from other donors' samples.

The chain links TRBV9 to TRBJ2-5. Germline values: CDR1 SGDLS, CDR2 YYNGEE. This CDR3 is built from 15 residues. The CDR3: CASSVVPGSEETQYF. The whole variable domain, remainder taken from reference TRBV9 and TRBJ2-5, is DSGVTQTPKHLITATGQRVTLRCSPRSGDLSVYWYQQSLDQGLQFLIQYYNGEERAKGNILERFSAQQFPDLHSELNLSSLELGDSALYFCASSVVPGSEETQYFGPGTRLLVL.

The rearrangement uses TRBV9 and TRBJ1-1; TCRdb names TRBD1, which stays unverified in the absence of DNA. The CDR3 has 14 residues. Germline V CDR1 and CDR2: SGDLS, YYNGEE. CDR3 sequence reads: CASSAGGTGTEAFF.